This TCR beta chain was profiled in a study of shared clonotypes between healthy human individuals. The wider study: Each donor's CD8 memory used one plate, CD8 naive two, each CD4 subset three. Points from the study as a whole: Incomplete sequencing of sorted subsets was indicated by rarefaction despite large depth. Limitation of the genetic and exposure-history diversity represented came from the few donors.

In the case of this clone: Its target is not known.

V lost 0 bases and J 4 bases, leaving 15 bases between the germline ends. CDR1 SGDLS and CDR2 YYNGEE come from the germline V gene. The length of the CDR3 is 16 residues. The run depth of the assay was deep. Sequencing used immunoSEQ multiplex PCR; TCRdb keeps in-frame clones, though not all of them. The sample carries some 1,600,000 clones, 95% to 99% recorded once. Sequencing was done on a sample of naive CD4+ T cells sorted from blood. Described subset: CD45RA+ positively selected. The sequence came from a man between 25 and 39 years old in good health. V and J are TRBV9 and TRBJ2-3; D gene uncertain. CDR3: CASSVDGRKSADTQYF. Here the CDR3 DNA reads TGTGCCAGCAGCGTAGACGGCCGAAAGAGCGCAGATACGCAGTATTTT.